The 10 T cell receptor beta chains reported below all come from one sample, sequenced in a study of blood T cell repertoires in COVID-19. Here immunoSEQ multiplex PCR was the method, and the copy in TCRdb shows in-frame clones only, minus some. Here the sample spans some 260,000 clones, about four fifths being singletons. The sequencing sample was made of peripheral blood. The source of these receptors is a woman younger than 30 with acute or convalescent COVID-19.

This sequence joins TRBV27 and TRBJ2-6, with 16 bases lining up with TRBD2. Germline V gene sequence: CDR1 MNHEY, CDR2 SMNVEV (reference sequence). The CDR3 extends over 22 amino acids. Germline trimming cut 2 bases from V and 0 bases from J; bases unmatched to any gene: 10. The CDR3 protein is CASSLRVGLAGGKSSGANVLTF. The DNA of the CDR3 is TGTGCCAGCAGTTTAAGGGTGGGACTAGCGGGAGGGAAAAGCTCTGGGGCCAACGTCCTGACTTTC.

This rearrangement joins TRBV11-2 to TRBJ1-2; 10 positions match TRBD1. The CDR3 extends over 14 amino acids. The V gene's germline CDR1 is SGHAT and CDR2 FQNNGV. V dropped 5 bases and J dropped 8; count of bases not matched to a gene: 8. Here the CDR3 reads CASSAIRDRGGYTF. DNA of the CDR3: TGTGCCAGCAGCGCAATCCGGGACAGGGGAGGCTACACCTTC.

This clone showed up just a few times. The gene calls are TRBV30 and TRBJ1-2, with a weak D call TRBD1 (6 bases). Germline-derived CDR1 and CDR2 are GTSNPN and SVGIG (reference sequence). The germline V and J ends were trimmed by 4 bases and 8 bases, with 26 bases remaining between them. CDR3 length equals 16 residues. Here the CDR3 DNA reads TGTGCCTGGACTACCCCCTACCGGGACATGTCGGAGGGCTACACCTTC. This codes for CAWTTPYRDMSEGYTF. Variable domain in full (rest from reference TRBV30 and TRBJ1-2): SQTIHQWPATLVQPVGSPLSLECTVEGTSNPNLYWYRQAAGRGLQLLFYSVGIGQISSEVPQNLSASRPQDRQFILSSKKLLLSDSGFYLCAWTTPYRDMSEGYTFGSGTRLTVV.

The V call is TRBV5-6, the J call TRBJ2-1; TRBD1 aligns across 9 bases. V lost 0 bases and J lost 4; bases outside the gene matches: 5. The germline V gene has CDR1 SGHDT and CDR2 YYEEEE. The CDR3 contains 16 residues. This CDR3 is CASSLEGQGRYNEQFF. The CDR3 coding sequence is TGTGCCAGCAGCTTGGAGGGACAGGGAAGGTACAATGAGCAGTTCTTC.

This clone has only one observation. This sequence joins TRBV5-6 and TRBJ1-4, with a weak D call TRBD1 (6 bases). V lost 0 bases and J 7 bases, leaving 13 bases between the germline ends. Germline V gene data show CDR1 as SGHDT and CDR2 as YYEEEE. This CDR3 is built from 15 residues. CDR3 region: CASSLEGGPGEKLFF. The CDR3 region has the DNA TGTGCCAGCAGCTTGGAGGGGGGGCCAGGTGAAAAACTGTTTTTT.

V gene TRBV19 combines with J gene TRBJ2-7; possible D gene TRBD1, 5 bases. Trimming took 3 bases from V and 1 from J, leaving 7 bases between them. Germline V CDR1 and CDR2: LNHDA, SQIVND (reference sequence). The CDR3 is 13 amino acids. CDR3 bases: TGTGCCAGTAGTATTCAGGGATCCTACGAGCAGTACTTC. This encodes CASSIQGSYEQYF.

This clone was seen a single time. CDR3 region: CASATGGAYEQYF. CDR3 sequence (DNA): TGTGCCAGCGCAACAGGGGGAGCCTACGAGCAGTACTTC. The chain employs TRBV25-1 and TRBJ2-7; 8 bases match TRBD1. The CDR3 covers 13 residues. Trimming at V came to 8 bases and at J to 2 bases, leaving 5 bases not matched to a gene. The V gene's germline CDR1 is MGHDK and CDR2 SYGVNS.

The chain uses TRBV19 and TRBJ1-4, with TRBD1 as a possible D gene (6 bases). The V gene's germline CDR1 is LNHDA and CDR2 SQIVND (reference sequence). The CDR3 extends over 16 amino acids. Trimming removed 2 bases from V and 4 bases from J, with 14 bases in between. In nucleotides, the CDR3 is TGTGCCAGTAGTATACAAACAGGGATCGTTAATGAAAAACTGTTTTTT. The encoded protein is CASSIQTGIVNEKLFF.

The chain is built from TRBV4-1 and TRBJ1-2, with D tentatively TRBD1 (5 bases). V was clipped by 0 bases and J by 1 base, with 9 bases between them. The CDR3 is made up of 15 amino acids. Germline V gene data show CDR1 as MGHRA and CDR2 as YSYEKL. The CDR3 region has the DNA TGCGCCAGCAGCCAAGATACTCAGGGTAACTATGGCTACACCTTC. Its protein is CASSQDTQGNYGYTF.

This chain links TRBV20-1 with TRBJ1-2; TRBD1 matches 11 bases. Germline V gene data show CDR1 as DFQATT and CDR2 as SNEGSKA (reference sequence). The CDR3 loop spans 11 amino acids. This CDR3 reads CSRTGGLGYTF. The CDR3 coding sequence is TGCAGCCGGACAGGGGGCTTAGGCTACACCTTC.